Below, 13 T cell receptor beta chains from the same sample are listed, as sequenced in a study of cytomegalovirus exposure and HLA in healthy donors. The primer mix had 60 Vbeta and 13 Jbeta primers. The protocol was immunoSEQ multiplex PCR, while the TCRdb copy is restricted to in-frame clones and leaves out a portion. The sample contains roughly 160,000 clones, about 76% of which appear only once. The sample comprised PBMCs. Receptor source: a woman between 18 and 29 years old in good health and CMV-seropositive.

The chain is built from TRBV30 and TRBJ1-5; 7 nucleotides line up with TRBD1. Germline values: CDR1 GTSNPN, CDR2 SVGIG (reference sequence). The CDR3 contains 13 residues. Trimming removed 0 bases from V and 6 bases from J; junction bases left unmatched: 2. CDR3 sequence reads: CAWSVQGGQPQHF. The DNA for the CDR3 is TGTGCCTGGAGTGTGCAGGGGGGTCAGCCCCAGCATTTT.

This clone was detected a few times. The chain is built from TRBV4-3 and TRBJ2-5; a possible D gene is TRBD1 (7 bases). From germline, CDR1 is LGHNA and CDR2 YSLEER. The CDR3 spans 16 residues. V was cut by 8 bases and J by 2 bases, with 21 bases left in between. Here the CDR3 reads CASAEGEQGGQETQYF. CDR3 in DNA: TGCGCCAGCGCCGAAGGGGAGCAGGGGGGACAAGAGACCCAGTACTTC.

The chain employs TRBV9 and TRBJ1-1; weak D call: TRBD1 (5 bases). The CDR3 is 15 amino acids. With 2 bases removed from V and 1 base from J, the gap between germline ends came to 12 bases. Germline V CDR1 and CDR2: SGDLS, YYNGEE. Written as DNA, the CDR3 is TGTGCCAGCAGCGTGGGACTTATGGGGAACACTGAAGCTTTCTTT. It translates to CASSVGLMGNTEAFF.

This clone was counted once. The chain carries TRBV4-2 and TRBJ2-5; D gene unclear. Trimming left V 1 base short and J 2 bases short, with 11 bases between. In germline, CDR1 is LGHNA, CDR2 YNFKEQ. This CDR3 has 15 amino acids. The CDR3 here is CASSQVAEEQETQYF. CDR3 DNA: TGTGCCAGCAGCCAAGTAGCTGAAGAACAAGAGACCCAGTACTTC.

This chain uses TRBV27 with TRBJ2-7, with 7 bases lining up with TRBD2. The CDR3 is 14 residues long. After removal of 2 bases from V and 7 bases from J, the junction contained 8 bases not matched to a gene. Germline-derived CDR1 and CDR2 are MNHEY and SMNVEV (reference sequence). In nucleotides, the CDR3 is TGTGCCAGCAGTTTAAGCGGGACGGCGGGAGAGCAGTACTTC. Protein sequence: CASSLSGTAGEQYF.

This clone was seen more than once but under ten times. The chain employs TRBV7-2 and TRBJ2-7, with TRBD1 matching 8 bases. This CDR3 contains 14 residues. CDR1 is SGHTA and CDR2 is FQGNSA in the germline V gene. V trimming: 5 bases; J trimming: 5 bases; junction bases outside the gene matches: 8. CDR3 coding DNA: TGTGCCAGCAGCCCAAGACAGGGGTCGGACGAGCAGTACTTC. The encoded protein is CASSPRQGSDEQYF.

The genes are TRBV27 and TRBJ1-6; 8 bases are a match to TRBD1. There are 15 residues in the CDR3. V was pared by 4 bases and J by 4 bases, with 3 bases of the junction left unmatched. Germline CDR1 reads MNHEY; CDR2 reads SMNVEV (reference sequence). The CDR3 loop reads CASSSGQAYNSPLHF. For the CDR3, the DNA is TGTGCCAGCAGTTCGGGACAGGCTTATAATTCACCCCTCCACTTT.

The chain couples TRBV30 to TRBJ2-3; 7 bases are shared with TRBD2. The trim removed 2 bases at V and 4 bases at J, leaving 3 bases unmatched. CDR1 and CDR2 from the germline V gene are GTSNPN and SVGIG (reference sequence). This CDR3 has 13 amino acids. CDR3 DNA: TGTGCCTGGAGTCAGCGGGGTCCAGATACGCAGTATTTT. Protein: CAWSQRGPDTQYF.

V is TRBV13 and J is TRBJ2-5; possibly TRBD2 for D (5 bases). The CDR3 covers 12 residues. The ends were cut back, 8 bases at V and 3 bases at J, with 10 bases in the middle. Germline assignment: CDR1 PRHDT and CDR2 FYEKMQ (reference sequence). The CDR3 nucleotides are TGTGCCAGCCAACGGAGGAAAGAGACCCAGTACTTC. The encoded protein is CASQRRKETQYF. The full variable domain, in which reference TRBV13 and TRBJ2-5 provide the parts outside the CDR3, is AAGVIQSPRHLIKEKRETATLKCYPIPRHDTVYWYQQGPGQDPQFLISFYEKMQSDKGSIPDRFSAQQFSDYHSELNMSSLELGDSALYFCASQRRKETQYFGPGTRLLVL.

This chain uses TRBV29-1 with TRBJ2-5, with 9 bases fitting TRBD2. V dropped 2 bases and J dropped 4; count of bases not matched to a gene: 2. This CDR3 is built from 13 residues. The germline CDR1 and CDR2 sequences are SQVTM and ANQGSEA. The CDR3 region has the DNA TGCAGCGTTGAACCTAGCGGGGTAGAGACCCAGTACTTC. It is translated as CSVEPSGVETQYF.

The V gene is TRBV4-2, the J gene TRBJ2-3, with 10 nucleotides matching TRBD2. V shed 0 bases and J 4 bases; nucleotides not matched to a gene: 4. Looked up from germline, CDR1 is LGHNA and CDR2 is YNFKEQ. The CDR3 is 16 amino acids. The CDR3 nucleotides read TGTGCCAGCAGCCAAGAGGGAGCGGGGGGGCCAGATACGCAGTATTTT. Translated, it gives CASSQEGAGGPDTQYF.

About this clone: The CDR3 does not close with the conserved phenylalanine or tryptophan, likely indicating a read error. This chain joins TRBV2 and TRBJ2-7, with 10 bases matching TRBD1. The CDR3 loop spans 15 amino acids. Germline loops: CDR1 SNHLY, CDR2 FYNNEI. With V trimmed by 6 bases and J by 2 bases, 7 bases remained unmatched. The CDR3: CASRTGGIVTYEQYL. For the CDR3, the DNA is TGTGCCAGCAGGACAGGGGGCATCGTGACCTACGAGCAGTACCTC.

This chain connects TRBV21-1 to TRBJ1-3. TRBV21-1 is designated a pseudogene. The CDR3 contains 17 residues. The CDR3 coding sequence is TGTGCCAGCATCAGATCCGCGGGTTTCCCCTCTGGAAACACCATATATTTT. The encoded protein is CASIRSAGFPSGNTIYF.